The present T cell receptor (beta chain) was sequenced within a study of cytomegalovirus exposure and HLA in healthy donors. Study details: Earlier, roughly 180 million T cells were analyzed, and some 120 million unique TCR beta sequences were found among them. Study-level points and caveats: The investigators catalogued 164 TCR beta chains as cytomegalovirus-associated.

Primers for the PCR totalled 60 Vbeta and 13 Jbeta. Data came from immunoSEQ multiplex PCR; TCRdb stores just in-frame clones and leaves some out. The sample yields 100,000 to 150,000 clones, under 90% seen once. Points on this clone: Its matching antigen is unknown.

The CDR3 runs 13 residues. Trimming shortened V by 2 bases and J by 4 bases, and 9 bases separated the two germline ends. Germline V gene lookup returns CDR1 SGHVS and CDR2 FQNEAQ. This TCR was sampled from a woman in her forties in good health and CMV-seropositive. Sequencing was done on a sample of PBMCs. The chain joins TRBV7-8 to TRBJ2-7, with D unclear. The CDR3 sequence: CASSLSVIYEQYF. CDR3 in DNA: TGTGCCAGCAGCTTATCCGTTATATACGAGCAGTACTTC.